These T cell receptor beta chains were read from a single sample in a study of blood T cell repertoires in COVID-19. The assay was immunoSEQ multiplex PCR, and TCRdb's table has in-frame clones only and misses some. The data show fewer than 150,000 clones, with approximately 83% seen just once and around 20% held by the top ten. The sequencing input was peripheral blood. Receptor source: a woman aged 45-65 years who had recovered from COVID-19. CDR3s leave out the opening cysteine and the closing phenylalanine or tryptophan. Each record gives: V gene, clone size, CDR3 protein. Clone size is given for some rows only: seen once, a few or many times, or a class if the clone is expanded.

V gene: TRBV6-5; clone size: -; CDR3 protein: ASLIRDTLYYGYT
V gene: TRBV6-6; clone size: many; CDR3 protein: ASSSQGLGRSPLH
V gene: TRBV6-2/TRBV6-3; clone size: -; CDR3 protein: ASSYSIASAQGGYT
V gene: TRBV3-1/TRBV3-2; clone size: -; CDR3 protein: ASSRGQLQETQY
V gene: TRBV6-5; clone size: -; CDR3 protein: AIYRSGANVLT
V gene: TRBV11-3; clone size: -; CDR3 protein: ASSFGSSSGAF
V gene: TRBV18; clone size: -; CDR3 protein: ASSLTKGSNEKLF
V gene: TRBV10-3; clone size: -; CDR3 protein: AISGTGEGIQY
V gene: TRBV7-2; clone size: -; CDR3 protein: ASSLRLETSGH
V gene: TRBV5-4; clone size: few; CDR3 protein: ASSHGNRANYGYT
V gene: TRBV19; clone size: -; CDR3 protein: ASRQDRGFSFYSGNTIY
V gene: TRBV7-3; clone size: -; CDR3 protein: ASSLMSQIGNQPQH
V gene: TRBV14; clone size: few; CDR3 protein: ASSQVPGLVGGYNEQF